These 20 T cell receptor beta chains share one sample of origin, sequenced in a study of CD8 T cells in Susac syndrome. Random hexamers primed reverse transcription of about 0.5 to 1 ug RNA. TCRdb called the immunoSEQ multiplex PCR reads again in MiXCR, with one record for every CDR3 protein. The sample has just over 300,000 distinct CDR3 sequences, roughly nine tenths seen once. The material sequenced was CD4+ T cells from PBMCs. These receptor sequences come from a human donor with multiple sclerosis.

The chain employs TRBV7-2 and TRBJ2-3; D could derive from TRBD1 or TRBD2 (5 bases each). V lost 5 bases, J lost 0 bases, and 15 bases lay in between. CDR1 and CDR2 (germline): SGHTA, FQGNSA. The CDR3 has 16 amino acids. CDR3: CASSDLGDPSTDTQYF. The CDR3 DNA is TGTGCCAGCAGCGATCTAGGGGACCCAAGCACAGATACGCAGTATTTT. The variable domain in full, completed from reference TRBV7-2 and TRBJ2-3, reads GAGVSQSPSNKVTEKGKDVELRCDPISGHTALYWYRQSLGQGLEFLIYFQGNSAPDKSGLPSDRFSAERTGGSVSTLTIQRTQQEDSAVYLCASSDLGDPSTDTQYFGPGTRLTVL.

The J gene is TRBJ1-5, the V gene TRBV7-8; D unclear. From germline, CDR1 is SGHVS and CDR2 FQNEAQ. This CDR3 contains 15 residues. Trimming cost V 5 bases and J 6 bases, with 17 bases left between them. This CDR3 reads CASSPGRGPAQPQHF. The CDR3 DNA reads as TGTGCCAGCAGCCCCGGGAGAGGGCCGGCTCAGCCCCAGCATTTT.

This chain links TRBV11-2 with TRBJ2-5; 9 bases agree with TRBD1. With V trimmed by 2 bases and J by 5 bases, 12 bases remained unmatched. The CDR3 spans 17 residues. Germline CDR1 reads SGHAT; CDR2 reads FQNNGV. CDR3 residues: CASSLRASGQGKETQYF. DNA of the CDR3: TGTGCCAGCAGCTTAAGGGCCTCGGGACAGGGAAAGGAGACCCAGTACTTC. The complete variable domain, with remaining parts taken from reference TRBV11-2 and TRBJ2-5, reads EAGVAQSPRYKIIEKRQSVAFWCNPISGHATLYWYQQILGQGPKLLIQFQNNGVVDDSQLPKDRFSAERLKGVDSTLKIQPAKLEDSAVYLCASSLRASGQGKETQYFGPGTRLLVL.

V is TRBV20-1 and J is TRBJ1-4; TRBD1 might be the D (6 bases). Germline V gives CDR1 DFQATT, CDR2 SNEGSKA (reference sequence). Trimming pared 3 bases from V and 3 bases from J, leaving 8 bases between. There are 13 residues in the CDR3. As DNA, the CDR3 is TGCAGTGCTAGGGACAGCCCTAATGAAAAACTGTTTTTT. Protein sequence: CSARDSPNEKLFF.

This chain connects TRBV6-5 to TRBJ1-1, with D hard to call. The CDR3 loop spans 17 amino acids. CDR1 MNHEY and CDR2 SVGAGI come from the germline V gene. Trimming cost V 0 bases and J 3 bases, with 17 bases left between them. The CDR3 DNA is TGTGCCAGCAGTTACTCGTTTCTGTCAGTGCTCTACACTGAAGCTTTCTTT. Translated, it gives CASSYSFLSVLYTEAFF.

Here the CDR3 reads CASSALGNSPLHF. In DNA, the CDR3 is TGTGCCAGCAGCGCCCTTGGGAATTCACCCCTCCACTTT. The chain uses TRBV12-3 or TRBV12-4 and TRBJ1-6; D uncertain. The CDR3 length is 13 residues. Trimming removed 6 bases at V and 7 bases at J, with 10 bases between.

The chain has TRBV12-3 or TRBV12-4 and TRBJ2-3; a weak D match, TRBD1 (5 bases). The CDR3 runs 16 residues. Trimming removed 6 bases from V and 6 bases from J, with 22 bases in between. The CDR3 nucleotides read TGTGCCAGCAGCCCAGGAGAAGGGGATGGGTATGATACGCAGTATTTT. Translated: CASSPGEGDGYDTQYF.

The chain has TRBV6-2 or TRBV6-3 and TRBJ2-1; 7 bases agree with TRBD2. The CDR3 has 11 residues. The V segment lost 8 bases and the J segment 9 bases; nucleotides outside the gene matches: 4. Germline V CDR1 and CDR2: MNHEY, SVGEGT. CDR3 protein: CASGDYREQFF. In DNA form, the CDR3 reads TGTGCCAGCGGGGACTACCGTGAGCAGTTCTTC.

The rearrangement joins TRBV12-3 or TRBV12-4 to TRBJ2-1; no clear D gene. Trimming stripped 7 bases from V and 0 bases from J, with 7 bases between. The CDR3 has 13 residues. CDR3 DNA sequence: TGTGCCAGCACCGGCCTCTCCTACAATGAGCAGTTCTTC. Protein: CASTGLSYNEQFF.

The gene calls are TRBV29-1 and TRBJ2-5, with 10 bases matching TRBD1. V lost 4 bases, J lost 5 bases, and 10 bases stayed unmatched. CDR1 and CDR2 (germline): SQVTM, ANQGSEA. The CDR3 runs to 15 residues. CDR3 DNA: TGCAGCGTTGCTCCCGCGACAGGGGGCCCCGAGACCCAGTACTTC. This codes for CSVAPATGGPETQYF.

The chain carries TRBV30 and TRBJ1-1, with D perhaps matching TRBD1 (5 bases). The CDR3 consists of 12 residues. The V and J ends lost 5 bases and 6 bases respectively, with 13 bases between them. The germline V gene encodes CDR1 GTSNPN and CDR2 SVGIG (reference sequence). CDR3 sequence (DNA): TGTGCCTGGGGACATATTGAGGCTGAAGCTTTCTTT. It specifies CAWGHIEAEAFF.

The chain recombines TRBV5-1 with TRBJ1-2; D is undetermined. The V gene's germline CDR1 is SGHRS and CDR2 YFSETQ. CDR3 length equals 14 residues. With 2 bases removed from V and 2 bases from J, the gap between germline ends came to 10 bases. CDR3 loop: CASSLSERNYGYTF. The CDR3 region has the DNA TGCGCCAGCAGCTTATCGGAGAGGAACTATGGCTACACCTTC.

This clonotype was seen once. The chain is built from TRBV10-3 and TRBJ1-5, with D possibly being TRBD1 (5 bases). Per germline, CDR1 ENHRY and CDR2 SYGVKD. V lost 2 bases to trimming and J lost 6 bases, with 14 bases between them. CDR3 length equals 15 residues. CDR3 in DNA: TGTGCCATCAGTGAGAGGGGTTGGGGGATTCAGCCCCAGCATTTT. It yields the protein CAISERGWGIQPQHF.

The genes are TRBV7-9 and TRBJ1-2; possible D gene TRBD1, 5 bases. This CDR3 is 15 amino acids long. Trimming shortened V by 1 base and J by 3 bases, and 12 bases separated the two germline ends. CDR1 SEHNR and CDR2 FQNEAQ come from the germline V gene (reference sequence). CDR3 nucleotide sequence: TGTGCCAGCAGCTTAGGAGGCCAGGGATACTATGGCTACACCTTC. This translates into CASSLGGQGYYGYTF.

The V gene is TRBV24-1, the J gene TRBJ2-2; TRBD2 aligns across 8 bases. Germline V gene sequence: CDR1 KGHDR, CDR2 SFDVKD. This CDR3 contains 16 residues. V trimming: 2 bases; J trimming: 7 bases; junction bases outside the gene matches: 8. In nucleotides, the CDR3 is TGTGCCACCAGTGATTCTCGGGGGGGGCAGTACGGGGAGCTGTTTTTT. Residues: CATSDSRGGQYGELFF.

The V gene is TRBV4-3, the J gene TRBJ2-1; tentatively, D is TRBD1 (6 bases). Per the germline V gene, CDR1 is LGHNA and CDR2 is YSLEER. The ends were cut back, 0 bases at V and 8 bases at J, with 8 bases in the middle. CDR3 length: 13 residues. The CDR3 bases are TGCGCCAGCAGCCAAGATGAGGGGGATGAGCAGTTCTTC. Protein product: CASSQDEGDEQFF.

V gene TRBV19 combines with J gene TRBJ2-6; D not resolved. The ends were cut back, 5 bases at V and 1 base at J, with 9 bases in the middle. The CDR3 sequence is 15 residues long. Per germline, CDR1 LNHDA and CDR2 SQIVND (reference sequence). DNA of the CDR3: TGTGCCAGTAGTCTTGACACGTCTGGGGCCAACGTCCTGACTTTC. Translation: CASSLDTSGANVLTF.

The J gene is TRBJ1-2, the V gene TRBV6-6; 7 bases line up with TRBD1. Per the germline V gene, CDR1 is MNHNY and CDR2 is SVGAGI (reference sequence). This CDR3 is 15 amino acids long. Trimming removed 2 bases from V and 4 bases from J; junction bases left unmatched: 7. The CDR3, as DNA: TGTGCCAGCAGTTACGGAGTTACAGGGGCCTATGGCTACACCTTC. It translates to CASSYGVTGAYGYTF.

CDR3 nucleotide sequence: TGTGCCTGGAGTGTACGGGTAACCTCCTACGAGCAGTACTTC. It is translated as CAWSVRVTSYEQYF. The genes are TRBV30 and TRBJ2-7; D is unresolved. This CDR3 has 14 amino acids. Germline CDR1 GTSNPN, CDR2 SVGIG (reference sequence). The ends were cut back, 0 bases at V and 0 bases at J, with 9 bases in the middle.

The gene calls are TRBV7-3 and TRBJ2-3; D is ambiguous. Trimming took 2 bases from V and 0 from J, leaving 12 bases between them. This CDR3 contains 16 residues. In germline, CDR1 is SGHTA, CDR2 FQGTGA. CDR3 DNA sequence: TGTGCCAGCAGCTTAGGTCCTTCCCCCAGCACAGATACGCAGTATTTT. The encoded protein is CASSLGPSPSTDTQYF.